A single sample gave rise to the 17 T cell receptor beta chains below, sequenced in a study of blood T cell repertoires in COVID-19. The method was immunoSEQ multiplex PCR; TCRdb's version includes in-frame clones alone and lacks a portion of them. Among about 150,000 clones listed, roughly 84% were seen once. Sequencing was performed on peripheral blood. The receptors were gathered from a man younger than 45 with COVID-19, enrolled during active disease.

This clone was detected a few times. The V call is TRBV27, the J call TRBJ2-7; possibly TRBD1 for D (6 bases). The V gene lost 1 base and the J gene lost 1 base, with 14 bases spanning the gap. The germline V gene encodes CDR1 MNHEY and CDR2 SMNVEV (reference sequence). This CDR3 has 16 amino acids. The CDR3 loop is CASSLFPAGTSYEQYF. CDR3 DNA sequence: TGTGCCAGCAGTTTATTCCCCGCCGGGACATCCTACGAGCAGTACTTC.

The CDR3 DNA is TGTGCCAGCAGCTTAAGGGGGGGGATGAACACTGAAGCTTTCTTT. Translation gives CASSLRGGMNTEAFF. This rearrangement joins TRBV7-2 to TRBJ1-1, with D perhaps TRBD1 (6 bases). V gave up 2 bases and J gave up 0 bases, with 10 bases separating them. Germline V lookup: CDR1 SGHTA, CDR2 FQGNSA. This CDR3 contains 15 residues.

The rearrangement links TRBV6-6 to TRBJ2-1; TRBD2 aligns across 8 bases. The CDR3 contains 17 residues. Unmatched junction bases numbered 16, after V lost 5 bases and J lost 7 bases. CDR1 MNHNY and CDR2 SVGAGI come from the germline V gene (reference sequence). The CDR3 here is CASSQRRLAGNRNEQFF. As DNA, the CDR3 is TGTGCCAGCAGTCAGAGACGGTTAGCGGGAAATAGAAATGAGCAGTTCTTC.

The rearrangement joins TRBV7-9 to TRBJ2-7; D might be TRBD2 (6 bases). Germline loops: CDR1 SEHNR, CDR2 FQNEAQ (reference sequence). With 2 bases removed from V and 4 bases from J, the gap between germline ends came to 15 bases. This CDR3 region has 15 residues. CDR3 amino acids: CASSLTLDYFYEQYF. For the CDR3, the DNA is TGTGCCAGCAGCTTAACACTGGACTACTTTTACGAGCAGTACTTC.

This clone was counted once. The chain combines TRBV6-1 with TRBJ1-3, with 9 positions matching TRBD1. CDR1 and CDR2 from the germline V gene are MNHNS and SASEGT. The CDR3 contains 15 residues. J lost 3 bases, V lost 2 bases, and 2 bases had no gene match. The DNA for the CDR3 is TGTGCCAGCAGTGAAACAGGGGGCGATGGAAACACCATATATTTT. This codes for CASSETGGDGNTIYF.

J is TRBJ2-7 and V is TRBV6-4; D unresolved. Trimming stripped 2 bases from V and 0 bases from J, with 8 bases between. Germline V CDR1 and CDR2: MRHNA, SNTAGT. This CDR3 comprises 14 residues. This CDR3 is CASSDTLSSYEQYF. CDR3 DNA sequence: TGTGCCAGCAGTGACACGCTTAGCTCCTACGAGCAGTACTTC.

The chain uses TRBV20-1 and TRBJ2-1; 8 nucleotides agree with TRBD2. The CDR3 totals 15 residues. CDR1 is DFQATT and CDR2 is SNEGSKA in the germline V gene (reference sequence). With 3 bases clipped from V and 6 bases from J, the junction kept 10 bases outside the gene matches. As DNA, the CDR3 is TGCAGTGCTAGTCCCCCTACGGGAGGGTTCAATGAGCAGTTCTTC. This gives the protein CSASPPTGGFNEQFF.

The chain links TRBV7-3 to TRBJ2-1; 8 bases line up with TRBD2. J lost 2 bases, V lost 4 bases, and 7 bases had no gene match. Germline loops: CDR1 SGHTA, CDR2 FQGTGA. CDR3 length: 16 amino acids. The CDR3 reads CASSSQAGVTYNEQFF. The CDR3 DNA reads as TGTGCCAGCAGCTCGCAAGCGGGGGTGACCTACAATGAGCAGTTCTTC.

The rearrangement links TRBV5-4 to TRBJ2-7, with 9 bases that match TRBD1. Trimming removed 2 bases from V and 2 bases from J; junction bases left unmatched: 8. The CDR3 is made up of 16 amino acids. Germline V gives CDR1 SGHNT, CDR2 YYREEE (reference sequence). This CDR3 is CASSFRDRVITYEQYF. In DNA form, the CDR3 reads TGTGCCAGCAGCTTTAGGGACAGGGTAATCACCTACGAGCAGTACTTC.

The V gene is TRBV19, the J gene TRBJ2-5, with TRBD1 as a possible D gene (6 bases). Germline CDR1 reads LNHDA; CDR2 reads SQIVND (reference sequence). Between the trimmed V and J ends, which lost 5 bases and 4 bases, there was a span of 17 bases. The CDR3 runs 15 residues. The CDR3: CASSVHRQVGETQYF. For the CDR3, the DNA is TGTGCCAGTAGTGTACATCGACAGGTAGGAGAGACCCAGTACTTC.

The table lists this clone with a count of one. This sequence joins TRBV7-9 and TRBJ2-4; 9 bases are a match to TRBD2. The V segment lost 3 bases and the J segment 4 bases; nucleotides outside the gene matches: 7. Germline loops: CDR1 SEHNR, CDR2 FQNEAQ (reference sequence). The CDR3 runs to 16 residues. This chain's CDR3 is CASSFSTSGSKNIQYF. CDR3 DNA: TGTGCCAGCAGCTTCTCTACTAGCGGGTCTAAAAACATTCAGTACTTC.

This clone was detected a few times. The chain couples TRBV5-1 to TRBJ1-2; 7 nucleotides match TRBD1. CDR1 and CDR2 from the germline V gene are SGHRS and YFSETQ. This CDR3 is 17 amino acids long. The junction had 12 bases not matched to a gene; V was cut back by 0 bases and J by 4 bases. The CDR3: CASSLAVRPGQFYGYTF. In nucleotides, the CDR3 is TGCGCCAGCAGCTTGGCCGTTCGGCCGGGACAGTTCTATGGCTACACCTTC.

The V gene is TRBV7-2, the J gene TRBJ1-1; perhaps TRBD1 as D (5 bases). This CDR3 is 12 amino acids long. V was pared by 6 bases and J by 7 bases, with 12 bases between. Germline V lookup: CDR1 SGHTA, CDR2 FQGNSA. The CDR3 DNA reads TGTGCCAGCAGACCGGTCGGGGGTGAAGCTTTCTTT. This gives the protein CASRPVGGEAFF.

The CDR3 bases are TGTGCCAGCAGCCAATTAACGGGAGGTTACAATGAGCAGTTCTTC. It is translated as CASSQLTGGYNEQFF. The chain has TRBV9 and TRBJ2-1, with TRBD2 matching 7 bases. V lost 4 bases, J lost 4 bases, and 8 bases stayed unmatched. This CDR3 contains 15 residues. Germline loops: CDR1 SGDLS, CDR2 YYNGEE.

The chain recombines TRBV2 with TRBJ2-7; 11 bases are shared with TRBD1. CDR3 length equals 14 residues. V was clipped by 5 bases and J by 5 bases; unmatched bases: 5. The germline V gene has CDR1 SNHLY and CDR2 FYNNEI. CDR3 loop: CASSRDRGGHEQYF. CDR3 bases: TGTGCCAGCAGTCGGGACAGGGGGGGCCACGAGCAGTACTTC.

This CDR3 is CASSPRSGLGDTEAFF. In DNA, the CDR3 is TGTGCCAGCAGCCCTCGCTCAGGGTTAGGGGACACTGAAGCTTTCTTT. This rearrangement joins TRBV9 to TRBJ1-1; TRBD1 is a possible D gene (5 bases). The germline V gene has CDR1 SGDLS and CDR2 YYNGEE. This CDR3 is built from 16 residues. V was cut by 4 bases and J by 3 bases, with 19 bases left in between.

The V and J genes are TRBV4-3 and TRBJ1-6, with D tentatively TRBD1 (5 bases). V was shortened by 3 bases and J by 5 bases, with 14 bases between the two germline ends. CDR1 and CDR2 from the germline V gene are LGHNA and YSLEER. This CDR3 region has 16 residues. CDR3 DNA: TGCGCCAGCAGCCAGTCGGTGGGGCCCGATAATTCACCCCTCCACTTT. Encoded protein: CASSQSVGPDNSPLHF.